Listed below are T cell receptor beta chains from one sample, sequenced in a study of identical twins. Each CDR3 protein gets one entry after TCRdb re-called the 5' RACE reads with MiXCR. Seen here are hundreds of thousands of distinct CDR3 sequences, roughly 7.1% observed once, and the top ten hold 1.6%. This sample was also put to use in a study of yellow fever vaccine responses in identical twins.

The source material was PBMCs. The receptors were gathered from a young woman in good health. Each CDR3 is given without its conserved first and last residue.

J gene: TRBJ2-7; V gene: TRBV11-2; CDR3 protein: ASSLDSRRQISYEQY
J gene: TRBJ2-1; V gene: TRBV20-1; CDR3 protein: CAREVFSPRVDEQF
J gene: TRBJ2-2; V gene: TRBV27; CDR3 protein: ASSSPDRLLAGELF
J gene: TRBJ2-5; V gene: TRBV13; CDR3 protein: ASSLSQRQETQY
J gene: TRBJ2-5; V gene: TRBV12-3/TRBV12-4; CDR3 protein: ASSYLGTGGQTQY
J gene: TRBJ1-1; V gene: TRBV12-3/TRBV12-4; CDR3 protein: ASSFGSPTNTEAF
J gene: TRBJ1-6; V gene: TRBV6-5; CDR3 protein: ASSYGAGENSPLH
J gene: TRBJ2-7; V gene: TRBV20-1; CDR3 protein: SASAGTPEQY
J gene: TRBJ2-3; V gene: TRBV10-3; CDR3 protein: AISGYRQGGTDTQY
J gene: TRBJ2-2; V gene: TRBV7-9; CDR3 protein: ASSPGTSSTGELF
J gene: TRBJ2-2; V gene: TRBV5-1; CDR3 protein: ASGRTANTGELF
J gene: TRBJ2-3; V gene: TRBV7-8; CDR3 protein: ASSLARLAGVDTQY
J gene: TRBJ2-2; V gene: TRBV3-1; CDR3 protein: ASSQGPGSSSRELF
J gene: TRBJ1-2; V gene: TRBV27; CDR3 protein: ASSTRTGVIYGYT
J gene: TRBJ2-1; V gene: TRBV24-1; CDR3 protein: ATSDSYDRGRSYNEQF
J gene: TRBJ2-5; V gene: TRBV29-1; CDR3 protein: SVTGLGQETQY
J gene: TRBJ1-6; V gene: TRBV5-6; CDR3 protein: ASSLVTSGSPLH
J gene: TRBJ2-3; V gene: TRBV7-8; CDR3 protein: ASSSLTLRDTQY
J gene: TRBJ2-1; V gene: TRBV5-1; CDR3 protein: ASSVGPNNEQF
J gene: TRBJ2-7; V gene: TRBV25-1; CDR3 protein: ASSGESYEQY
J gene: TRBJ2-1; V gene: TRBV25-1; CDR3 protein: ASSKTSGRKVGEQF
J gene: TRBJ2-5; V gene: TRBV12-3/TRBV12-4; CDR3 protein: ASSFLESYQETQY